This T cell receptor (beta chain) is from a study of shared clonotypes between healthy human individuals (dated by TCRdb to the early 2020s). About the investigation overall: A couple of women and a few men aged 18 to 49 years were included in the cohort. Different laboratories and diverse techniques were used to prepare libraries and sequence TCR repertoires, to increase sequencing depth and limit assay-specific biases. Per donor, three plates each were used for CD4 naive and CD4 memory, two for CD8 naive, and one for CD8 memory. Per donor, leukapheresis produced somewhere between about 0.9 and 9 billion PBMCs. To estimate repertoire size and how much clonotypes are shared between individuals, the study performed deep sequencing of blood TCR repertoires from roughly five healthy adults.

The donors were healthy, HIV-negative adults with no recently reported acute infections or vaccinations. Every donor was a Caucasian adult residing in Nashville, Tennessee, USA. Magnetic negative selection was used to enrich CD4+ T cells, after which naive cells were positively selected on CD45RA and the negative fraction became the memory subset. Blood was obtained by leukapheresis, after which PBMCs were separated by Ficoll-Histopaque density gradient centrifugation and cryopreserved in liquid nitrogen vapor phase. Purity and quantity of every magnetically sorted T cell population were checked by analytical flow cytometry. Genomic DNA was isolated from every sorted fraction and measured by UV absorbance on a Nanodrop 2000c. Comment on this clone: Its antigen is currently not known. No clone much larger than this one lies a single base away; base qualities are absent.

Using the deep immunoSEQ assay, multiplex PCR amplified TCR CDR3 regions from genomic DNA. For each cell subset, the extracted genomic DNA was distributed evenly across all wells of several immunoSEQ 96-well plates, and each plate served as one replicate. For sorted subsets, 200 to 250 ng of genomic DNA, equivalent to around 29,000 T cell genomes, went into each replicate PCR. Purified libraries were measured with a Qubit 3.0 fluorometer, size-checked on a Bioanalyzer 2100, and measured again with the KAPA Library Quantification kit. A separate single-read 150-cycle Illumina NextSeq 550 flow cell was used to sequence each immunoSEQ 96-well plate. As for the original processing: The immunoSEQ output contained only junctional sequences without quality scores, so filtering could not match that applied to full-length reads. To assign V/J genes and CDR3, sequences were annotated against IMGT germline references using PyIR, a Python wrapper for IgBLAST v1.9. Reads were removed for weak V/J assignments (E-value above 1e-6), missing CDR3, stop codons, out-of-frame junctions, or ambiguous translated residues. V3J clonotypes were defined as sequences sharing an identical inferred V gene, J gene, and CDR3 amino acid sequence. The percentage overlap between two repertoires was calculated by dividing the number of shared unique clonotypes by the size of the smaller repertoire. RTK rarefaction, the Chao1 estimator, and Recon v2.1 estimates of unobserved clonotypes were used to assess repertoire richness. Generation probabilities were computed with OLGA for all TCRbeta clonotypes obtained by the gDNA method from four donors. TCRdb took over this immuneACCESS table, retaining in-frame rearrangements with V and J assigned. Such tables are incomplete; in checked studies, under half of the missing clones stem from an unresolved V gene, and the remainder is unexplained. The V and J calls and clone size were taken over from that table, and D and trimming were inferred from the DNA. Here the sample has more than 1,200,000 clones; about 98.5% occur a single time. Approximately 0.4% of the sample belongs to the ten largest clones.

Points the paper makes about the study in general: Compared with non-shared clonotypes, the clonotypes found in all four sorted-subset donors had higher generation probabilities. When a few donors were compared, the shared fraction of clonotypes was about 5% for naive CD4, 3% to 4% for naive CD8, about 2.5% for memory CD4, and 0.4% for memory CD8. Incomplete sequencing was indicated by rarefaction of sorted-subset datasets, despite the large sequencing depth. Pairwise subsampling indicated that sequencing depth was expected to affect the degree of clonotype sharing among donors. Sampling was restricted to blood, and TCR repertoires in tissues likely differ from the TCR repertoires found in blood. Larger estimated clonotype richness was generally found for naive subsets than for memory subsets. Because the study included a small number of donors, the genetic and exposure-history diversity represented was limited.

The clonotype comes from a man between 25 and 39 years old in good health. Sequenced: naive CD4+ T cells sorted from blood. The cell subset or site label for this specimen denotes: CD45RA+ positively selected.

The nucleotides are TGTGCCAGCAGCGCCAGCGGGCACAGCTCCTACAATGAGCAGTTCTTC. Translated, it reads CASSASGHSSYNEQFF. The V and J genes are TRBV5-4 and TRBJ2-1, and TRBD2 may be the D gene, going by 6 matching bases. Based on the germline V gene (reference sequence), the CDR1 and CDR2 sequences are SGHNT and YYREEE. Its CDR3 holds 16 amino acids, cysteine through phenylalanine. The entry retains the CDR3 DNA only, 48 bases that are in frame from base 1. Between the V and J ends, shortened by 4 bases and 0 bases respectively, the junction contains 14 bases. Full variable domain (CDR3 extended with the reference TRBV5-4 and TRBJ2-1 proteins): ETGVTQSPTHLIKTRGQQVTLRCSSQSGHNTVSWYQQALGQGPQFIFQYYREEENGRGNFPPRFSGLQFPNYSSELNVNALELDDSALYLCASSASGHSSYNEQFFGPGTRLTVL.